Sequencing of this T cell receptor beta chain was carried out in a study of vaccination effects on CD4 cells after COVID-19. Across the whole study: A couple of convalescent patients gave samples 16 days and one week before vaccination.

Viral peptide pools were used in the ViraFEST assay to expand antigen-specific CD4+ T cells, and sequencing came afterward. Isolating CD4+ T cells followed roughly ten days of culture. The person had a PCR-confirmed SARS-CoV-2 infection during March to December 2020. Generated by immunoSEQ multiplex PCR, the TCRdb table keeps only in-frame clones and is missing some. The repertoire consists of about 70,000 clones, with 73% occurring once and the leading ten covering around 5%. This clone was detected a few times. Its antigen is as yet unknown. Germline V gives CDR1 GTSNPN, CDR2 SVGIG (reference sequence). The CDR3 totals 17 residues. J gave up 5 bases and V 4 bases, and 13 bases lay outside the gene matches.

This chain joins TRBV30 and TRBJ1-6; 8 bases are a match to TRBD1. Material: CD4+ T cells from PBMCs cultured with HIV peptides, obtained before COVID-19 vaccination. Indicated subset: HIV-1 Nef peptide pool negative control/reference culture. This clonotype was sampled from a human donor who had a prior SARS-CoV-2 infection. CDR3 loop: CAWTRRTGFGDNSPLHF. For the CDR3, the DNA is TGTGCCTGGACCAGAAGGACAGGGTTTGGGGATAATTCACCCCTCCACTTT.